This T cell receptor (beta chain) was identified in a study of blood T cell repertoires in COVID-19. Overall study: PBMCs, B-cell-depleted T cells, or T cells were the source of the cDNA or gDNA that made up the material.

Assay used: immunoSEQ multiplex PCR; TCRdb lists only in-frame clones, some missing. The table lists 150,000 to 200,000 clones, around 89% of them singletons. Germline lookup yields CDR1 LNHDA and CDR2 SQIVND (reference sequence). The CDR3 has 17 residues. V dropped 7 bases and J dropped 9; count of bases not matched to a gene: 20. The source is a man between 35 and 55 years old with active or convalescent COVID-19. The sample comprised peripheral blood. The V gene is TRBV19, the J gene TRBJ2-1, with TRBD1 matching 8 bases. The CDR3: CASTPPVPGTGGIEQFF. CDR3 nucleotides: TGTGCCAGTACCCCACCAGTACCCGGGACAGGAGGCATTGAGCAGTTCTTC.